A selection of T cell receptor beta chains follows, all from one sample in a study of T cell responses to AZD1222 COVID-19 vaccine. Sequenced by immunoSEQ multiplex PCR; TCRdb stores in-frame clones only, minus some. The sample contains 90,000 to 140,000 clones, roughly 80% of which appear only once. The specimen was peripheral blood, collected on day 0 of AZD1222 vaccination. The receptors stem from an adult in good health. Each CDR3 is given with its conserved first and last residue. The D gene is left open where the match is weak. Rows may omit the clone size; those that give it use once, few, many or a size class.

J	size	V	length	D	CDR3	DNA
TRBJ1-1	.	TRBV30	13	.	CAWSGTANTEAFF	TGTGCCTGGTCAGGGACTGCGAACACTGAAGCTTTCTTT
TRBJ2-1	.	TRBV19	17	TRBD1	CASSILTGGNPYNEQFF	TGTGCCAGTAGTATACTGACAGGGGGCAATCCCTACAATGAGCAGTTCTTC
TRBJ2-7	many	TRBV2	14	.	CASSPTGISYEQYF	TGTGCCAGCAGTCCGACAGGTATTTCCTACGAGCAGTACTTC
TRBJ1-2	.	TRBV4-3	15	.	CASSQVGAQGGGYTF	TGCGCCAGCAGCCAAGTCGGCGCGCAGGGAGGAGGCTACACCTTC
TRBJ1-3	few	TRBV5-1	14	.	CASSADLSGNTIYF	TGCGCCAGCAGCGCAGACCTCTCTGGAAACACCATATATTTT
TRBJ1-1	.	TRBV11-2	15	.	CASSQRPGVWTEAFF	TGTGCCAGCAGCCAAAGGCCAGGGGTATGGACTGAAGCTTTCTTT
TRBJ1-2	.	TRBV6-6	16	TRBD1	CASSYYRPGTEDDYTF	TGTGCCAGCAGTTACTATCGACCCGGGACAGAGGACGACTACACCTTC
TRBJ2-1	.	TRBV30	14	TRBD2	CAWSTAGGYNEQFF	TGTGCCTGGAGTACAGCGGGGGGTTACAATGAGCAGTTCTTC
TRBJ2-2	.	TRBV6-5	15	.	CASRKDGGNTGELFF	TGTGCCAGCAGGAAGGACGGGGGGAACACCGGGGAGCTGTTTTTT
TRBJ2-6	.	TRBV5-8	16	.	CASSLEGASGANVLTF	TGTGCCAGCAGCTTGGAAGGGGCGTCTGGGGCCAACGTCCTGACTTTC
TRBJ2-1	few	TRBV6-2/TRBV6-3	14	TRBD2	CASSYAGGPSTQFF	TGTGCCAGCAGTTACGCGGGGGGGCCCTCGACACAGTTCTTC
TRBJ1-5	.	TRBV6-5	14	TRBD1	CASSQGQGSQPQHF	TGTGCCAGCAGCCAGGGACAGGGTTCTCAGCCCCAGCATTTT
TRBJ2-7	.	TRBV10-3	12	TRBD1	CAIQDRVGEQYF	TGTGCCATCCAGGACAGGGTCGGCGAGCAGTACTTC
TRBJ1-4	once	TRBV27	14	.	CASRGRRVNEKLFF	TGTGCCAGCAGGGGGCGAAGGGTCAATGAAAAACTGTTTTTT
TRBJ2-5	.	TRBV5-1	14	.	CASSLGGREETQYF	TGCGCCAGCAGCTTGGGGGGCAGGGAGGAGACCCAGTACTTC
TRBJ2-7	.	TRBV6-1	14	TRBD1	CASREDRVGYEQYF	TGTGCCAGCAGGGAAGACAGGGTGGGCTACGAGCAGTACTTC
TRBJ1-4	.	TRBV5-5	14	.	CASSSPDVNEKLFF	TGTGCCAGCAGCTCCCCCGACGTTAATGAAAAACTGTTTTTT
TRBJ1-3	.	TRBV27	15	TRBD1	CASSLLGQAGNTIYF	TGTGCCAGCAGTTTACTGGGACAGGCTGGAAACACCATATATTTT
TRBJ2-3	.	TRBV7-3	16	.	CASSLMAVPGSDTQYF	TGTGCCAGCAGCTTAATGGCAGTCCCTGGGTCAGATACGCAGTATTTT
TRBJ2-7	once	TRBV2	16	.	CASVKKAGTRAYEQYF	TGTGCCAGCGTAAAAAAAGCCGGGACGAGGGCCTACGAGCAGTACTTC
TRBJ2-1	.	TRBV18	16	TRBD1	CASSIRGQGARGEQFF	TGTGCCAGCTCAATCCGGGGACAGGGGGCAAGAGGTGAGCAGTTCTTC
TRBJ1-2	once	TRBV6-5	15	.	CASRAVLGYNYGYTF	TGTGCCAGCAGAGCGGTGTTGGGCTATAACTATGGCTACACCTTC
TRBJ2-7	.	TRBV11-2	12	.	CASSRLLGEQYF	TGTGCCAGCAGCAGGTTATTAGGCGAGCAGTACTTC
TRBJ1-5	.	TRBV10-3	14	TRBD1	CAISVGGTGQPQHF	TGTGCCATCAGTGTAGGAGGGACAGGGCAGCCCCAGCATTTT
TRBJ1-2	.	TRBV30	11	.	CAYPGVYGYTF	TGTGCCTATCCGGGAGTCTATGGCTACACCTTC
TRBJ1-2	.	TRBV19	15	.	CASSIAATGYYGYTF	TGTGCCAGTAGTATAGCAGCGACAGGATACTATGGCTACACCTTC
TRBJ2-3	.	TRBV7-2	15	TRBD2	CASSTTSGGADTQYF	TGTGCCAGCAGCACAACTAGCGGGGGGGCAGATACGCAGTATTTT
TRBJ2-3	.	TRBV5-1	14	.	CASSSDRNTDTQYF	TGCGCCAGCAGTTCTGACAGAAACACAGATACGCAGTATTTT
TRBJ1-5	.	TRBV3-1/TRBV3-2	15	.	CASSQGGDYNQPQHF	TGTGCCAGCAGCCAAGGAGGGGACTACAATCAGCCCCAGCATTTT
TRBJ1-1	.	TRBV18	13	.	CASSPVGGTEAFF	TGTGCCAGCTCACCTGTAGGGGGGACTGAAGCTTTCTTT
TRBJ1-3	.	TRBV6-5	14	.	CASSYGGSGNTIYF	TGTGCCAGCAGTTACGGGGGGTCTGGAAACACCATATATTTT
TRBJ2-5	.	TRBV18	14	TRBD2	CASSYSGGFETQYF	TGTGCCAGCTCGTACAGCGGGGGGTTCGAGACCCAGTACTTC
TRBJ2-7	once	TRBV7-8	14	TRBD1	CASSLARQGYEQYF	TGTGCCAGCAGCTTAGCGCGACAGGGCTACGAGCAGTACTTC